Below, 22 T cell receptor beta chains from the same sample are listed, as sequenced in a study of T cells in Graves' hyperthyroidism and ophthalmopathy. TCR beta CDR3 region amplification was performed from RNA transcripts. HTBI primers drove first-round RT-PCR of the TCR CDR3. TCRdb reprocessed the multiplex PCR reads via MiXCR and lists one record per CDR3 protein. Among around 340,000 distinct CDR3 sequences listed, roughly 15% were seen once. The sequencing input was blood. These receptors all stem from a man younger than 45 with Graves' hyperthyroidism.

The chain has TRBV12-3 or TRBV12-4 and TRBJ2-5, with 11 bases lining up with TRBD2. Germline trimming cut 6 bases from V and 1 base from J; bases unmatched to any gene: 4. The CDR3 runs to 15 residues. The CDR3 sequence is CASRIAGGGQETQYF. The DNA of the CDR3 is TGTGCCAGCAGGATAGCGGGAGGGGGCCAAGAGACCCAGTACTTC.

This clonotype was picked up many times. The genes are TRBV5-1 and TRBJ2-5; the match to TRBD2 covers 14 bases. The CDR3 consists of 17 residues. The germline V gene has CDR1 SGHRS and CDR2 YFSETQ. The V gene end was trimmed by 0 bases and the J gene end by 3 bases; junction bases not matched to a gene: 4. The CDR3 loop is CASSLARLAGGEETQYF. CDR3 in DNA: TGCGCCAGCAGCTTGGCCCGACTAGCGGGAGGGGAAGAGACCCAGTACTTC.

This clonotype was counted ten times or more. The J gene is TRBJ2-3, the V gene TRBV30; D is perhaps TRBD2 (5 bases). The CDR3 length is 12 residues. V lost 4 bases to trimming and J lost 5 bases, with 10 bases between them. Germline values: CDR1 GTSNPN, CDR2 SVGIG (reference sequence). As DNA, the CDR3 is TGTGCCTGGACTGGCGGAGGAGATACGCAGTATTTT. It specifies CAWTGGGDTQYF.

This clonotype was seen only a few times. This chain joins TRBV24-1 and TRBJ2-3; 7 bases map to TRBD1. The ends lost 2 bases at V and 4 bases at J; junction bases unmatched: 5. The CDR3 totals 15 residues. The germline gives CDR1 KGHDR, CDR2 SFDVKD. The CDR3 is CATSDSGTASDTQYF. The CDR3 bases are TGTGCCACCAGTGATTCAGGGACAGCCTCAGATACGCAGTATTTT.

This clonotype was recorded at least ten times. V usage is TRBV28 and J usage is TRBJ2-5; maybe TRBD1 (6 bases). The V gene's germline CDR1 is MDHEN and CDR2 SYDVKM. The CDR3 is made up of 17 amino acids. Trimming removed 1 base at V and 0 bases at J, with 15 bases between. The CDR3 sequence: CASSLLGRTAYQETQYF. The CDR3 coding sequence is TGTGCCAGCAGTTTATTAGGGCGGACAGCCTACCAAGAGACCCAGTACTTC.

Points on this clonotype: This may arise from a read error, as a much more abundant clone is one base away. The CDR3 nucleotides read TGTGCCTTCAGTGATGGACTAGCGGGAGACGAGCAGTACTTC. Translation gives CAFSDGLAGDEQYF. J is TRBJ2-7 and V is TRBV10-3; TRBD2 matches 13 bases. Per germline, CDR1 ENHRY and CDR2 SYGVKD. The CDR3 runs 14 residues.

The genes are TRBV5-1 and TRBJ2-7; D is ambiguous. CDR3 length: 14 residues. CDR1 and CDR2 (germline): SGHRS, YFSETQ. Deletions cut 6 bases from V and 0 bases from J, with 13 bases between. The CDR3, as DNA: TGCGCCAGCAATCCTGGCCCCCCCTCCTACGAGCAGTACTTC. Amino acid sequence: CASNPGPPSYEQYF.

This clonotype was detected many times. The V gene is TRBV12-5, the J gene TRBJ2-7, with 8 bases identical to TRBD1. V lost 5 bases to trimming and J lost 4 bases; unmatched junction nucleotides: 10. The CDR3 has 15 residues. The V gene's germline CDR1 is LGHNT and CDR2 FRNRAP. The CDR3 region is CASGPRTGSMYEQYF. The CDR3 nucleotides are TGTGCTAGTGGTCCCCGGACAGGGTCGATGTACGAGCAGTACTTC.

The table lists this clonotype with many counts. V gene TRBV13 combines with J gene TRBJ2-1, with D possibly TRBD2 on 5 matching bases. Germline V gene data show CDR1 as PRHDT and CDR2 as FYEKMQ (reference sequence). V was pared by 5 bases and J by 10 bases, with 18 bases between. CDR3 length equals 14 residues. CDR3 sequence: CASSPSGMLGEQFF. DNA of the CDR3: TGTGCCAGCAGCCCCTCCGGGATGCTTGGAGAGCAGTTCTTC.

This clonotype was detected many times. V usage is TRBV2 and J usage is TRBJ2-3; D call uncertain. Looked up from germline, CDR1 is SNHLY and CDR2 is FYNNEI. The CDR3 spans 13 residues. V lost 7 bases and J lost 3, with 11 bases in between. The CDR3 DNA reads as TGTGCCAGCAACCGACTGCTGACAGATACGCAGTATTTT. As protein: CASNRLLTDTQYF. The variable domain in full, completed from reference TRBV2 and TRBJ2-3, reads EPEVTQTPSHQVTQMGQEVILRCVPISNHLYFYWYRQILGQKVEFLVSFYNNEISEKSEIFDDQFSVERPDGSNFTLKIRSTKLEDSAMYFCASNRLLTDTQYFGPGTRLTVL.

The sample holds many counts of this clonotype. This rearrangement joins TRBV28 to TRBJ1-2; D uncertain. The CDR3 has 14 amino acids. The V gene lost 1 base and the J gene lost 3 bases, with 9 bases spanning the gap. Germline V gives CDR1 MDHEN, CDR2 SYDVKM. The CDR3 loop is CASSLYGQDYGYTF. In DNA, the CDR3 is TGTGCCAGCAGTTTATACGGCCAAGACTATGGCTACACCTTC.

This clonotype was counted between two and nine times. The J gene is TRBJ1-4, the V gene TRBV5-1; 9 nucleotides align to TRBD1. Germline CDR1 and CDR2: SGHRS and YFSETQ. The CDR3 runs 17 residues. J was trimmed by 5 bases and V by 0 bases; bases with no gene match: 8. The CDR3 bases are TGCGCCAGCAGCTTGGTGGGGACAGGGACTCGAAATGAAAAACTGTTTTTT. Protein product: CASSLVGTGTRNEKLFF.

This clonotype appeared a few times. V and J are TRBV2 and TRBJ2-6, with unresolved D. The CDR3 has 13 residues. CDR1 is SNHLY and CDR2 is FYNNEI in the germline V gene. Trimming left V 6 bases short and J 3 bases short, with 6 bases between. Here the CDR3 DNA reads TGTGCCAGCAGGCGGCGTGGGGCCAACGTCCTGACTTTC. Encoded protein: CASRRRGANVLTF.

Only a few counts were recorded for this clonotype. The chain joins TRBV6-1 to TRBJ2-1; no definite D call. There are 13 residues in the CDR3. Trimming removed 6 bases from V and 7 bases from J, with 13 bases in between. Germline V gene sequence: CDR1 MNHNS, CDR2 SASEGT. The CDR3 region has the DNA TGTGCCAGCAGCTTTACCCCCTCTAATGAGCAGTTCTTC. Residues: CASSFTPSNEQFF.

There are a few counts of this clonotype. V is TRBV19 and J is TRBJ1-1; no clear D. This CDR3 contains 14 residues. V was trimmed by 5 bases and J by 3 bases, leaving 13 bases between them. Germline V gives CDR1 LNHDA, CDR2 SQIVND (reference sequence). CDR3 DNA: TGTGCCAGTAGTTACGGACTGGACCACACTGAAGCTTTCTTT. As protein: CASSYGLDHTEAFF.

This clonotype was counted ten times or more. The V gene is TRBV5-8, the J gene TRBJ2-3; D may be TRBD2 (6 bases). Germline CDR1 and CDR2: SGHTS and YDEGEE. V was pared by 1 base and J by 2 bases, with 11 bases between. The CDR3 is 15 residues long. DNA for the CDR3: TGTGCCAGCAGCTTGTCGGGGGATTCCACAGATACGCAGTATTTT. It codes for CASSLSGDSTDTQYF.

This clonotype was seen ten or more times. Sequence at one end of the junction differs from germline and may be a read error. The chain recombines TRBV10-3 with TRBJ2-7, with 9 bases aligning to TRBD1. Germline CDR1 is ENHRY and CDR2 is SYGVKD. CDR3 size: 14 residues. The CDR3 is CAIGEGQGGGEQYF. DNA of the CDR3: TGTGCCATCGGTGAGGGACAGGGCGGAGGCGAGCAGTACTTC.

This clonotype was seen repeatedly, ten times or more. The chain recombines TRBV18 with TRBJ2-6; D is undetermined. CDR3 size: 13 residues. Germline V gene lookup returns CDR1 KGHSH and CDR2 LQKENI. Trimming pared 5 bases from V and 0 bases from J, leaving 2 bases between. This CDR3 reads CASSASGANVLTF. The CDR3 DNA reads TGTGCCAGCTCAGCCTCTGGGGCCAACGTCCTGACTTTC.

This clonotype was recorded many times. CDR3 coding DNA: TGTGCCATCAGTGGGGACAGGGTACACAATGAGCAGTTCTTC. Its protein product is CAISGDRVHNEQFF. This chain joins TRBV10-3 and TRBJ2-1; TRBD1 aligns across 9 bases. Germline CDR1 and CDR2: ENHRY and SYGVKD. The CDR3 has 14 amino acids. V was clipped by 4 bases and J by 5 bases; unmatched bases: 3.

This clonotype was counted ten times or more. The chain combines TRBV9 with TRBJ2-7, with D possibly being TRBD2 (6 bases). This CDR3 region has 13 residues. Trimming removed 2 bases at V and 2 bases at J, with 8 bases between. Per germline, CDR1 SGDLS and CDR2 YYNGEE. The CDR3 reads CASSVSGAYEQYF. DNA of the CDR3: TGTGCCAGCAGCGTCTCGGGGGCCTACGAGCAGTACTTC. The variable domain in full, completed from reference TRBV9 and TRBJ2-7, reads DSGVTQTPKHLITATGQRVTLRCSPRSGDLSVYWYQQSLDQGLQFLIQYYNGEERAKGNILERFSAQQFPDLHSELNLSSLELGDSALYFCASSVSGAYEQYFGPGTRLTVT.

This clonotype was observed a handful of times. The V and J genes are TRBV13 and TRBJ2-1, with 10 bases lining up with TRBD1. Losses at the gene ends were 1 base for V and 3 bases for J; bases not matched to a gene: 12. This CDR3 has 19 residues. CDR1 is PRHDT, CDR2 FYEKMQ, per germline (reference sequence). CDR3 sequence reads: CASSLVGQGHRGNYNEQFF. The CDR3, as DNA: TGTGCCAGCAGCTTAGTGGGACAGGGGCATCGGGGCAACTACAATGAGCAGTTCTTC.

This clonotype has just a few counts. The chain uses TRBV6-4 and TRBJ2-3; 11 bases map to TRBD1. Germline CDR1 is MRHNA and CDR2 is SNTAGT. The ends lost 0 bases at V and 4 bases at J; junction bases unmatched: 6. CDR3 length: 17 residues. The CDR3 bases are TGTGCCAGCAGTGACTCTCCGGGACAGGGGGGAGCAGATACGCAGTATTTT. It specifies CASSDSPGQGGADTQYF.